This TCR beta chain was obtained from a study of blood T cell repertoires in COVID-19. Study context: Samples came from the United States, Italy and Spain, spanning acute and convalescent COVID-19.

The CDR3 runs 16 residues. V was pared by 6 bases and J by 6 bases, with 15 bases of the junction left unmatched. Germline V gene lookup returns CDR1 MDHEN and CDR2 SYDVKM. Under the authors' procedure: Cell counts per sample came from amplifying reference gene primers. The repertoire was sequenced with immunoSEQ multiplex PCR; TCRdb's copy has only in-frame clones and lacks some. The V and J calls and the clone size are those of that table, but D and trimming were determined from the DNA. The table shows about 200,000 clones, with about 94% occurring only once. Seattle participants joined during active infection and were tracked over time.

The sample was peripheral blood. This sequence originates from a man aged 60 to 69 with COVID-19, enrolled during active disease. The gene calls are TRBV28 and TRBJ1-2; 8 positions agree with TRBD1. CDR3 nucleotide sequence: TGTGCCAGCAGGCGGGCAGGAAAGGACAGGGAGAATGGCTACACCTTC. Amino acid sequence: CASRRAGKDRENGYTF.